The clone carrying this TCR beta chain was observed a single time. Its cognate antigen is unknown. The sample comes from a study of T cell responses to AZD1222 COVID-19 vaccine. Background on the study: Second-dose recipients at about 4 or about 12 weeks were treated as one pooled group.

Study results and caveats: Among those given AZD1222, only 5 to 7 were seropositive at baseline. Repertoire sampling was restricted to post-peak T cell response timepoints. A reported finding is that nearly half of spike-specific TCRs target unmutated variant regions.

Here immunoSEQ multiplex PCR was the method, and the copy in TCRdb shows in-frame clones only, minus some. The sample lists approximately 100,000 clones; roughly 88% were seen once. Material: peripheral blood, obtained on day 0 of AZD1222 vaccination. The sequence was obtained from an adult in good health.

The CDR3 DNA is TGTGCTGCCCCGGGGGAGACCCAGTACTTC. This gives the protein CAAPGETQYF. V and J are TRBV18 and TRBJ2-5, with D possibly matching TRBD2 (5 bases). The CDR3 runs 10 residues. In germline, CDR1 is KGHSH, CDR2 LQKENI.